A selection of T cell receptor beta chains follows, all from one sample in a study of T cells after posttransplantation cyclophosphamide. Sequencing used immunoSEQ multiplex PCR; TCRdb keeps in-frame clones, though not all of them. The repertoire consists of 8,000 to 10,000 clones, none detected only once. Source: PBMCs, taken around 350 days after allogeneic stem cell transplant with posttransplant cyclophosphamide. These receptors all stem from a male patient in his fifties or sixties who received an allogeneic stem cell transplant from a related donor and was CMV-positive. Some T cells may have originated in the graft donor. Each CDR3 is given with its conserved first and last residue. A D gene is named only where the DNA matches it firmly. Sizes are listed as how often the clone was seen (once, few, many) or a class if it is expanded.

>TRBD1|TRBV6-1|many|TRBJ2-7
TGTGCCAGCAGTGATTTTAACAGGGGGAAGACCTACGAGCAGTACTTC
CASSDFNRGKTYEQYF
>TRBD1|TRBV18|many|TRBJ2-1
TGTGCCAGCTCACGGGTTCAGGGGGACGATGAGCAGTTCTTC
CASSRVQGDDEQFF
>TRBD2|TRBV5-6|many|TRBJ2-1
TGTGCCAGCACTTCACCGGGACTAGGAATCAATGAGCAGTTCTTC
CASTSPGLGINEQFF
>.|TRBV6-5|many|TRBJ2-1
TGTGCCAGCAGCCCGACTAGTGGCCGTGAGCAGTTCTTC
CASSPTSGREQFF
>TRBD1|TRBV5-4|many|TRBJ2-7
TGTGCCAGCAGCTCCCGGGACAGGAGCTCCTACGAGCAGTACTTC
CASSSRDRSSYEQYF
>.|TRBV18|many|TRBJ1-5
TGTGCCAGCTCACCATTGGACAGAAATCAGCCCCAGCATTTT
CASSPLDRNQPQHF
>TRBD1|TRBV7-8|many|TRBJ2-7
TGTGCCAGCAGCACAGGAGCCGGGACAGGGATGGTCGAGCAGTACTTC
CASSTGAGTGMVEQYF
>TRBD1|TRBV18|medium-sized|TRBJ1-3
TGTGCCAGCTCACCTGGGGGACAGGGAAACACCATATATTTT
CASSPGGQGNTIYF
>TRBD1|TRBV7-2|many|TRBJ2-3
TGTGCCAGCAGCTTTGGACAGGGATGGGCAGATACGCAGTATTTT
CASSFGQGWADTQYF
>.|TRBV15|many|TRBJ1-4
TGTGCCACCAGCAGAGAGAGAGGTAGGGAAAAACTGTTTTTT
CATSRERGREKLFF
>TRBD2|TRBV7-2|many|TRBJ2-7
TGTGCCAGCAGCTTAGCATCAGGGGTACTAGCGGGAGTGGGCGAGCAGTACTTC
CASSLASGVLAGVGEQYF
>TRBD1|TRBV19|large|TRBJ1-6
TGTGCCAGTTGTTCGACAGGGATCACCTATAATTCACCCCTCCACTTT
CASCSTGITYNSPLHF
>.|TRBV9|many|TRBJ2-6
TGTGCCAGCAGCGTAGGGGACTCCTCTGGGGCCAACGTCCTGACTTTC
CASSVGDSSGANVLTF
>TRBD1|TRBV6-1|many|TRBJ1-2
TGTGCCAGCAGTGCGGGACAGGGGTACATTCTCGGATTTGGCTACACCTTC
CASSAGQGYILGFGYTF
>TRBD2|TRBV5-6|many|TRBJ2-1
TGTGCCAGCAGCTTGGGGGGGACTAGCGGGGTCTACAATGAGCAGTTCTTC
CASSLGGTSGVYNEQFF
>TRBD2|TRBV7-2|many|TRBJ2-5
TGTGCCAGCAGCTTAGCGTCTAGCGGTCAGTGGGAGACCCAGTACTTC
CASSLASSGQWETQYF
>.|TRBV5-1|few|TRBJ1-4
TGCGCCAGCAGCTTGGCCGGTCGGGGAAATAATGAAAAACTGTTTTTT
CASSLAGRGNNEKLFF
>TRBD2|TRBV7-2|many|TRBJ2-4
TGTGCCAGCAGCTCCCGGGGGGGACTCGGGGAGAGCCGGGGGGGCTCGTACTTC
CASSSRGGLGESRGGSYF
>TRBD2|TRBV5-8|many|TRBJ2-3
TGTGCCAGCAGCTTGTGGGCTAGCGGAAGCACAGATACGCAGTATTTT
CASSLWASGSTDTQYF
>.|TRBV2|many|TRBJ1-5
TGTGCCACCTCCCGGGAGGGGGTACAGCCCCAGCATTTT
CATSREGVQPQHF
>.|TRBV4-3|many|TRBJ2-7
TGCGCCAGCAGCCAAGACCCCCACTACGAGCAGTACTTC
CASSQDPHYEQYF
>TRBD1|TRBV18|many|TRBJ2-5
TGTGCCAGCTCACCAGGTTCAGGGACAGAAGAGACCCAGTACTTC
CASSPGSGTEETQYF
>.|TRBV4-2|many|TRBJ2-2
TGTGCCAGCAGCCAACGAGGGTGGGAGCTGTTTTTT
CASSQRGWELFF
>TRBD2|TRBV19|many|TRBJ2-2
TGTGCCAGTAGTATAGGGCTAGCGGAGTTGAACACCGGGGAGCTGTTTTTT
CASSIGLAELNTGELFF
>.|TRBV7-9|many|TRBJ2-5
TGTGCCAGCAGCTTTCCCCCCACATACCAAGAGACCCAGTACTTC
CASSFPPTYQETQYF
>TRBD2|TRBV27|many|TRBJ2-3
TGTGCCAGCAGTTTACTTCTAGCGGGAGGGGCAGATACGCAGTATTTT
CASSLLLAGGADTQYF
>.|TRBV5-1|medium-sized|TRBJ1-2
TGCGCCAGCAGCTTGATGGCCCAGGCTATTGGCTACACCTTC
CASSLMAQAIGYTF
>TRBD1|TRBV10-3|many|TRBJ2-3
TGTGCCATCAGTGAGTCGACAGGGGCGACAGATACGCAGTATTTT
CAISESTGATDTQYF
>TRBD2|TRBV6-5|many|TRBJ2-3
TGTGCCAGCAGTGTTGGCCTAGCGGGAACGCAGTATTTT
CASSVGLAGTQYF
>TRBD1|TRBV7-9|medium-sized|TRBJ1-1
TGTGCCAGCAGCTCATCTGGGACAGAAGATGAAGCTTTCTTT
CASSSSGTEDEAFF
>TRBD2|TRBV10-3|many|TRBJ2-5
TGTGCCATCAGTGAGTCGATCCTAGCGGGAGGGCCCCAAGAGACCCAGTACTTC
CAISESILAGGPQETQYF
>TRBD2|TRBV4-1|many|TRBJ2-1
TGCGCCAGCAGCCAAGATCGGGCTAGCGGGAGCTATGAGCAGTTCTTC
CASSQDRASGSYEQFF
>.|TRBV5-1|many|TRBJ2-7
TGCGCCAGCAGCTTGTTAAACAGTCCGGCCTACGAGCAGTACTTC
CASSLLNSPAYEQYF
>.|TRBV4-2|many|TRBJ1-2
TGTGCCAGCAGCCATGCGGGGAATCGTCTAGGCTACACCTTC
CASSHAGNRLGYTF
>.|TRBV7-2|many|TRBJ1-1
TGTGCCAGCAGCTACGCTCTAGGGGCGAACACTGAAGCTTTCTTT
CASSYALGANTEAFF
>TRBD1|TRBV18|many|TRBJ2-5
TGTGCCAGCTCACCACCGGACAGGGGAGAGACCCAGTACTTC
CASSPPDRGETQYF
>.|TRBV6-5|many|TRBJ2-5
TGTGCCAGCAGTTACTGGAAGGGGAAAGAGACCCAGTACTTC
CASSYWKGKETQYF
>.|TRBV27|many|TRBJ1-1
TGTGCCAGCAGTCTTACAATAGGGGGAACTGAAGCTTTCTTT
CASSLTIGGTEAFF
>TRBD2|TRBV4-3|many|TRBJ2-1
TGCGCCAGCAGCCAGGTTAGAGGTGGTAGCGGGGGGGCCAATGAGCAGTTCTTC
CASSQVRGGSGGANEQFF
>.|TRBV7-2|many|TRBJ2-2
TGTGCCAGCACCCCGGACTACCCCGGGGAGCTGTTTTTT
CASTPDYPGELFF
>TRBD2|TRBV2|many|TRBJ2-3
TGTGCCAGCGAAAAGGCCGGGACTAGCGGGAGGGGCGCAGGTACGCAGTATTTT
CASEKAGTSGRGAGTQYF
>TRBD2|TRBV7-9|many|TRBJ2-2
TGTGCCAGCAGCTTATATGTAGCGGGAGAAGGGGAGCTGTTTTTT
CASSLYVAGEGELFF
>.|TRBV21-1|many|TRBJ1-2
TGTGCCAGCAGCAAAGAGTTGGGAGGGGGGCGGTGCGATGGCTACACCTTC
CASSKELGGGRCDGYTF
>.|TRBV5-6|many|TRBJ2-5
TGTGCCAGCAGCTTAGCCGGGACACAAGAGACCCAGTACTTC
CASSLAGTQETQYF
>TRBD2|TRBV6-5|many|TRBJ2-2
TGTGCCAGCAGTTACTCGGGGGGGATGACCGGGGAGCTGTTTTTT
CASSYSGGMTGELFF
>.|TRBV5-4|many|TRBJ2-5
TGTGCCAGCAGCTTGGGGTTTGCAGGGGAGACCCAGTACTTC
CASSLGFAGETQYF
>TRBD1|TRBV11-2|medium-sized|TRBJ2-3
TGTGCCAGCAGCCTGACAGGGGGCTTTCTGGATACGCAGTATTTT
CASSLTGGFLDTQYF
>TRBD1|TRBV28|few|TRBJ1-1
TGTGCCAGCAGAGAAAACAGGGGGCTTTTGGACACTGAAGCTTTCTTT
CASRENRGLLDTEAFF
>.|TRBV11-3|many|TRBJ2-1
TGTGCCAGCAGCTTCGGGAATGAGCAGTTCTTC
CASSFGNEQFF
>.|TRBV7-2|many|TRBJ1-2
TGTGCCAGCAGCCAGGACAGATTCTATGGCTACACCTTC
CASSQDRFYGYTF
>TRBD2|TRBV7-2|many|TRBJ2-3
TGTGCCAGCAGCTTCCTGAGCGCGGGGGGGAGGGCAGATACGCAGTATTTT
CASSFLSAGGRADTQYF
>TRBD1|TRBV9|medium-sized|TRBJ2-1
TGTGCCAGCAGCGTAGGAGGGACAGGGGCCTACAATGAGCAGTTCTTC
CASSVGGTGAYNEQFF
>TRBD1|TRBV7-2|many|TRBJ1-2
TGTGCCAGCAGCCGGGACAGGGAGTATGGCTACACCTTC
CASSRDREYGYTF
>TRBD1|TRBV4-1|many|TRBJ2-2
TGCGCCAGCAGCCCCTGGACAGGATCGAACACCGGGGAGCTGTTTTTT
CASSPWTGSNTGELFF
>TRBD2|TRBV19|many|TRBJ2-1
TGTGCCAGTAGTATAGCGCCTAGCGGCTACAATGAGCAGTTCTTC
CASSIAPSGYNEQFF
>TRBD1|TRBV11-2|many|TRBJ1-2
TGTGCCAGCAGCATGGTGGGACAGGGGGCCTTCTATGGCTACACCTTC
CASSMVGQGAFYGYTF
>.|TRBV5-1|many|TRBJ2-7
TGCGCCAGCAGCTTGGCCTACGAGGGCACCTACGAGCAGTACTTC
CASSLAYEGTYEQYF